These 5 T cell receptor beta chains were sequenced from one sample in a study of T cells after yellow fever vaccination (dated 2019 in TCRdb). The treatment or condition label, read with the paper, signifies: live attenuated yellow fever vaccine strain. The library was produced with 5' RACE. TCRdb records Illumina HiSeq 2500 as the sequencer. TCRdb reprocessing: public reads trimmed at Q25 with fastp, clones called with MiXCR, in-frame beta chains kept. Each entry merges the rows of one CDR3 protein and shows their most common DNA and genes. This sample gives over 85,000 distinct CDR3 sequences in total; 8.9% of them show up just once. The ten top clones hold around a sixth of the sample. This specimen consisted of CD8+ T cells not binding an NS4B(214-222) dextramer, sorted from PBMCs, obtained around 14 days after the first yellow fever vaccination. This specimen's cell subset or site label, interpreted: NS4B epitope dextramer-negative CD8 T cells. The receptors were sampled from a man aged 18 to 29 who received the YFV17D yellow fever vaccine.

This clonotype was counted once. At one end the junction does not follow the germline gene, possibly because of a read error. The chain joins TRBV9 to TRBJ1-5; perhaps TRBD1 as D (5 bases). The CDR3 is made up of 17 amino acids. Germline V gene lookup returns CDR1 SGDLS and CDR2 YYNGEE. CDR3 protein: CATSVGAVADSNQPQHF. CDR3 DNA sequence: TGTGCCACCAGCGTAGGGGCAGTCGCCGATAGCAATCAGCCCCAGCATTTT.

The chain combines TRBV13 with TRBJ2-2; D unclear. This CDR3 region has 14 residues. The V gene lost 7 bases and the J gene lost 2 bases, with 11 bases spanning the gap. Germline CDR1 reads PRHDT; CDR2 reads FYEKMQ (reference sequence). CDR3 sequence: CASNGPPNTGELFF. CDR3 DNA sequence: TGTGCCAGCAACGGCCCCCCAAACACCGGGGAGCTGTTTTTT.

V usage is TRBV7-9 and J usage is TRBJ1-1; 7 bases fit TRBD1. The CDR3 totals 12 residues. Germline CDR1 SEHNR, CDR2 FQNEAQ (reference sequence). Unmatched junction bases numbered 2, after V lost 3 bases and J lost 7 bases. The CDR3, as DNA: TGTGCCAGCAGCTTCGGGGACAGTGAAGCTTTCTTT. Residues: CASSFGDSEAFF. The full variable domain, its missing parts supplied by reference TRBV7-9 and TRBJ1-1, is DTGVSQNPRHKITKRGQNVTFRCDPISEHNRLYWYRQTLGQGPEFLTYFQNEAQLEKSRLLSDRFSAERPKGSFSTLEIQRTEQGDSAMYLCASSFGDSEAFFGQGTRLTVV.

CDR3 protein: CASSLPSFSTDTQYF. For the CDR3, the DNA is TGTGCCAGCAGCCTCCCTAGTTTCTCCACAGATACGCAGTATTTT. This chain links TRBV7-9 with TRBJ2-3; D is ambiguous. V was trimmed by 5 bases and J by 2 bases, leaving 14 bases between them. Per germline, CDR1 SEHNR and CDR2 FQNEAQ (reference sequence). This CDR3 contains 15 residues. The full variable domain, with the rest looked up from reference TRBV7-9 and TRBJ2-3, is DTGVSQNPRHKITKRGQNVTFRCDPISEHNRLYWYRQTLGQGPEFLTYFQNEAQLEKSRLLSDRFSAERPKGSFSTLEIQRTEQGDSAMYLCASSLPSFSTDTQYFGPGTRLTVL.

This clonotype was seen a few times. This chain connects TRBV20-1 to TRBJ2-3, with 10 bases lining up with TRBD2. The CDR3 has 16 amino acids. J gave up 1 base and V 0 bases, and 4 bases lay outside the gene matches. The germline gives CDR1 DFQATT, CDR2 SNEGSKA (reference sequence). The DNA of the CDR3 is TGCAGTGCTAGAGATCTGAGCGGGGGGGGCACAGATACGCAGTATTTT. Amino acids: CSARDLSGGGTDTQYF.